This T cell receptor (beta chain) was found in a study of blood T cell repertoires in COVID-19. The CDR3 extends over 15 amino acids. Trimming removed 3 bases from V and 2 bases from J; junction bases left unmatched: 2. CDR1 is LNHDA, CDR2 SQIVND, per germline (reference sequence). Per the original data handling: Estimation of nucleated cell counts was performed using reference gene primer amplification. Measured with immunoSEQ multiplex PCR; TCRdb has only the in-frame clones, and not every one. V and J calls and clone size come straight from that table; D and trimming were deduced from the DNA. The sample yields 140,000 or so clones, over 75% seen once.

The clonotype originates from a man between 45 and 60 years old with acute or convalescent COVID-19. The specimen was peripheral blood. The chain carries TRBV19 and TRBJ2-1; 9 nucleotides match TRBD2. CDR3 sequence: CASSMEREAYNEQFF. The DNA of the CDR3 is TGTGCCAGTAGTATGGAGCGGGAGGCCTACAATGAGCAGTTCTTC.